This passage covers 14 T cell receptor beta chains from one sample sequenced in a study of tumor-infiltrating lymphocytes in localized non-small cell lung cancer (TCRdb year 2021). The library was made by the immunoSEQ multiplex PCR assay. Not all clones reach the TCRdb copy of this immuneACCESS table, which keeps in-frame sequences only. Checked studies attribute under half of the gap to unresolved V genes and leave the rest unexplained. The sample has more than 15,000 clones on record, 65% to 85% of them singletons. The top ten clonotypes cover approximately 8.9% of the sample. The sequenced sample was lung tumor tissue. These receptor sequences come from a human donor with non-small cell lung cancer.

The V and J genes are TRBV7-2 and TRBJ2-3; tentative D call: TRBD2 (5 bases). Per the germline V gene, CDR1 is SGHTA and CDR2 is FQGNSA. Trimming removed 5 bases from V and 2 bases from J, with 11 bases in between. The CDR3 sequence is 14 residues long. CDR3 in amino acids: CASSPLVHTDTQYF. The CDR3 DNA reads as TGTGCCAGCAGCCCACTAGTGCACACAGATACGCAGTATTTT.

This chain links TRBV7-2 with TRBJ2-7, with D possibly TRBD2 on 6 matching bases. Germline CDR1 and CDR2: SGHTA and FQGNSA. This CDR3 comprises 14 residues. The V end was cut by 8 bases, the J end by 4 bases, with 18 bases between. In DNA, the CDR3 is TGTGCCAGCCGGGACCTTGGGAGGCTATACGAGCAGTACTTC. This translates into CASRDLGRLYEQYF. Complete variable domain (other parts from reference TRBV7-2 and TRBJ2-7): GAGVSQSPSNKVTEKGKDVELRCDPISGHTALYWYRQSLGQGLEFLIYFQGNSAPDKSGLPSDRFSAERTGGSVSTLTIQRTQQEDSAVYLCASRDLGRLYEQYFGPGTRLTVT.

The rearrangement links TRBV4-3 to TRBJ1-1, with 8 bases identical to TRBD1. Germline assignment: CDR1 LGHNA and CDR2 YSLEER. This CDR3 comprises 16 residues. The V and J ends lost 0 bases and 7 bases, in that order; junction bases with no gene match: 10. CDR3 nucleotide sequence: TGCGCCAGCAGCCAAGAAGTCGTAGCAGGGGGCAATGAAGCTTTCTTT. The encoded protein is CASSQEVVAGGNEAFF.

This clone was counted between two and nine times. The gene calls are TRBV6-5 and TRBJ1-1, with unresolved D. The CDR3 has 13 amino acids. CDR1 is MNHEY and CDR2 is SVGAGI in the germline V gene. Trimming shortened V by 4 bases and J by 1 base, and 7 bases separated the two germline ends. The CDR3 DNA sequence: TGTGCCAGCAGTTCCTCCACGAACACTGAAGCTTTCTTT. Translated, it gives CASSSSTNTEAFF.

The chain carries TRBV7-8 and TRBJ2-2; possibly TRBD1 for D (6 bases). V was pared by 2 bases and J by 6 bases, with 13 bases between. The germline V gene encodes CDR1 SGHVS and CDR2 FQNEAQ. The CDR3 contains 15 residues. CDR3 sequence reads: CASSLLGGGAGELFF. The CDR3 bases are TGTGCCAGCAGCTTATTAGGTGGGGGCGCCGGGGAGCTGTTTTTT.

The chain uses TRBV11-2 and TRBJ2-3, with TRBD2 matching 13 bases. Germline V lookup: CDR1 SGHAT, CDR2 FQNNGV. J was trimmed by 6 bases and V by 5 bases; bases with no gene match: 8. CDR3 length equals 16 residues. The DNA of the CDR3 is TGTGCCAGCAGCCTCGGGACTAGCGGGACTTACGATACGCAGTATTTT. Amino acids: CASSLGTSGTYDTQYF.

This clone was found a few times. The chain employs TRBV30 and TRBJ1-5; perhaps TRBD1 as D (5 bases). V was cut by 7 bases and J by 3 bases, with 10 bases left in between. Germline CDR1 and CDR2: GTSNPN and SVGIG (reference sequence). This CDR3 has 12 amino acids. The CDR3 region has the DNA TGTGCCTCAAGGGGTTCCAATCAGCCCCAGCATTTT. As protein: CASRGSNQPQHF.

J is TRBJ2-1 and V is TRBV15, with D tentatively TRBD2 (6 bases). Germline CDR1 LNHNV, CDR2 YYDKDF (reference sequence). The CDR3 runs 15 residues. The germline V and J ends were trimmed by 5 bases and 6 bases, with 17 bases remaining between them. Here the CDR3 reads CATSVGGTGGNEQFF. The CDR3 DNA reads as TGTGCCACCAGCGTCGGCGGGACCGGTGGCAATGAGCAGTTCTTC.

A few counts support this clone. This chain links TRBV28 with TRBJ1-2; tentatively, D is TRBD1 (5 bases). This CDR3 is 13 amino acids long. CDR1 and CDR2 from the germline V gene are MDHEN and SYDVKM. V shed 11 bases and J shed 7 bases, with 20 bases lying between them. CDR3 coding DNA: TGTGCCGCAAGAGGGTCGGGGGTCTCTGGCTACACCTTC. Protein: CAARGSGVSGYTF.

This clone has only a few counts. The chain joins TRBV28 to TRBJ1-2; D not resolved. The germline gives CDR1 MDHEN, CDR2 SYDVKM. With 5 bases removed from V and 2 bases from J, the gap between germline ends came to 12 bases. The CDR3 loop spans 14 amino acids. CDR3 residues: CASSKEFGNYGYTF. CDR3 coding DNA: TGTGCCAGCAGTAAGGAGTTTGGAAACTATGGCTACACCTTC.

V usage is TRBV7-2 and J usage is TRBJ1-5; D unresolved. V was trimmed by 4 bases and J by 5 bases, leaving 6 bases between them. This CDR3 comprises 12 residues. Germline CDR1 is SGHTA and CDR2 is FQGNSA. The CDR3 here is CASSSWDQPQHF. CDR3 DNA sequence: TGTGCCAGCAGCTCTTGGGATCAGCCCCAGCATTTT.

In its sample, this clone was seen once. This rearrangement joins TRBV7-2 to TRBJ2-3; TRBD2 is a possible D gene (5 bases). The CDR3 is made up of 16 amino acids. In germline, CDR1 is SGHTA, CDR2 FQGNSA. The V end lost 3 bases, the J end lost 0 bases, and 13 bases lay between the germline ends. In DNA, the CDR3 is TGTGCCAGCAGCTTTATCGGCGGGCACAGCACAGATACGCAGTATTTT. Protein product: CASSFIGGHSTDTQYF.

The V gene is TRBV21-1, the J gene TRBJ2-1; the table's D call, TRBD2, was not checked against the DNA. TRBV21-1 is shown as a pseudogene. This CDR3 has 12 residues. The CDR3 region is CASSASSGGSIF. CDR3 DNA: TGTGCCAGCAGCGCCTCTAGCGGGGGGTCTATCTTC.

The chain employs TRBV4-3 and TRBJ2-7; 9 bases align to TRBD1. From germline, CDR1 is LGHNA and CDR2 YSLEER. The trim removed 4 bases at V and 6 bases at J, leaving 13 bases unmatched. The CDR3 has 16 residues. Written as DNA, the CDR3 is TGCGCCAGCAGCCCCGAGATGGGGACAGGGATTGTCGAGCAGTACTTC. Amino acids: CASSPEMGTGIVEQYF.